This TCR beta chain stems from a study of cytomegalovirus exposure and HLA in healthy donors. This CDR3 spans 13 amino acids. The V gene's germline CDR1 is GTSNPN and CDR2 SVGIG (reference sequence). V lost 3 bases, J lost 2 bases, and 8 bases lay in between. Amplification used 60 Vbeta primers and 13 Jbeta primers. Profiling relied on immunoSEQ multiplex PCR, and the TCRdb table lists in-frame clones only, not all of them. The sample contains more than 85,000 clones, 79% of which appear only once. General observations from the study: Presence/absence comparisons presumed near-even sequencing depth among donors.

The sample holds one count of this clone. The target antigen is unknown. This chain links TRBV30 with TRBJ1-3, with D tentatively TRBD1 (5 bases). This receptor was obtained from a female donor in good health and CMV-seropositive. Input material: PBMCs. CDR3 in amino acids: CAWSGGAGNTIYF. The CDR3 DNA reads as TGTGCCTGGAGCGGAGGGGCTGGAAACACCATATATTTT.